These T cell receptor beta chains were read from a single sample in a study of PD-L1 blockade in urothelial cancer. Sequencing used immunoSEQ multiplex PCR; TCRdb keeps in-frame clones, though not all of them. The sample has about 53,000 clones; around nine tenths are singletons. Here the sequenced sample was PBMCs, taken around atezolizumab (anti-PD-L1) treatment. The receptors were sampled from a woman aged 60-70 years with urothelial cancer. Each CDR3 is given with its conserved first and last residue. Fields, in order: CDR3 protein, CDR3 DNA, CDR3 length, V gene, D gene, clone size, J gene. D genes are given only for firm matches. Only some rows state a clone size, as once, few, many or a class for expanded clones.

cdr3_aa: CATSRSGTSGSGTDTQYF; cdr3_nt: TGTGCCACCAGCCGATCCGGGACTAGCGGGAGTGGCACAGATACGCAGTATTTT; cdr3_length: 18; v_call: TRBV15; d_call: TRBD2; clone_size: -; j_call: TRBJ2-3
cdr3_aa: CASSPRWIAGMVWNEQFF; cdr3_nt: TGTGCCAGCTCACCACGGTGGATAGCGGGAATGGTCTGGAATGAGCAGTTCTTC; cdr3_length: 18; v_call: TRBV18; d_call: TRBD2; clone_size: -; j_call: TRBJ2-1
cdr3_aa: CASSLGTGRNEQFF; cdr3_nt: TGTGCCAGCAGCTTGGGGACAGGGAGGAATGAGCAGTTCTTC; cdr3_length: 14; v_call: TRBV5-4; d_call: TRBD1; clone_size: -; j_call: TRBJ2-1
cdr3_aa: CATSRTPTGYGGYTF; cdr3_nt: TGTGCCACCAGCAGAACTCCCACAGGGTATGGCGGCTACACCTTC; cdr3_length: 15; v_call: TRBV15; d_call: -; clone_size: once; j_call: TRBJ1-2
cdr3_aa: CASSTRPGGRNQPQHF; cdr3_nt: TGTGCCAGCAGCACCCGCCCGGGGGGGCGAAATCAGCCCCAGCATTTT; cdr3_length: 16; v_call: TRBV21-1; d_call: -; clone_size: -; j_call: TRBJ1-5
cdr3_aa: CASSSTGGAEQFF; cdr3_nt: TGTGCCAGCAGCTCCACAGGGGGGGCTGAGCAGTTCTTC; cdr3_length: 13; v_call: TRBV11-2; d_call: -; clone_size: -; j_call: TRBJ2-1
cdr3_aa: CASSPGRGMGQETQYF; cdr3_nt: TGTGCCAGCTCACCCGGAAGAGGGATGGGTCAAGAGACCCAGTACTTC; cdr3_length: 16; v_call: TRBV18; d_call: -; clone_size: -; j_call: TRBJ2-5
cdr3_aa: CASSRTSGGYEQYF; cdr3_nt: TGTGCCAGCAGCAGGACTAGCGGGGGATACGAGCAGTACTTC; cdr3_length: 14; v_call: TRBV21-1; d_call: -; clone_size: -; j_call: TRBJ2-7
cdr3_aa: CASSPGLASSYNEQFF; cdr3_nt: TGTGCCAGCAGTCCCGGACTAGCTAGCTCCTACAATGAGCAGTTCTTC; cdr3_length: 16; v_call: TRBV6-6; d_call: TRBD2; clone_size: -; j_call: TRBJ2-1
cdr3_aa: CASKGGSSYNEQFF; cdr3_nt: TGTGCCTCTAAGGGGGGGAGCTCCTACAATGAGCAGTTCTTC; cdr3_length: 14; v_call: TRBV11-2; d_call: -; clone_size: -; j_call: TRBJ2-1
cdr3_aa: CASSFPGLAFLNEQFF; cdr3_nt: TGTGCCAGCAGCTTTCCGGGACTAGCGTTTTTGAATGAGCAGTTCTTC; cdr3_length: 16; v_call: TRBV5-4; d_call: TRBD2; clone_size: once; j_call: TRBJ2-1
cdr3_aa: CASSLAGGSYEQYF; cdr3_nt: TGTGCCAGCAGCTTAGCGGGAGGATCCTACGAGCAGTACTTC; cdr3_length: 14; v_call: TRBV7-2; d_call: -; clone_size: once; j_call: TRBJ2-7
cdr3_aa: CASSDMGEGPNEQFF; cdr3_nt: TGTGCCAGCAGTGACATGGGGGAGGGCCCCAATGAGCAGTTCTTC; cdr3_length: 15; v_call: TRBV6-4; d_call: TRBD2; clone_size: -; j_call: TRBJ2-1
cdr3_aa: CASSYVGSTSPLHF; cdr3_nt: TGTGCCAGCAGTTACGTAGGGAGTACTTCACCCCTCCACTTT; cdr3_length: 14; v_call: TRBV6-6; d_call: -; clone_size: -; j_call: TRBJ1-6
cdr3_aa: CASSEDNNQPQHF; cdr3_nt: TGTGCCAGCAGTGAAGACAACAATCAGCCCCAGCATTTT; cdr3_length: 13; v_call: TRBV2; d_call: -; clone_size: -; j_call: TRBJ1-5
cdr3_aa: CASSDSFRVWGVQYF; cdr3_nt: TGTGCCAGCAGTGACTCTTTTCGGGTGTGGGGCGTGCAGTACTTC; cdr3_length: 15; v_call: TRBV6-4; d_call: -; clone_size: -; j_call: TRBJ2-7
cdr3_aa: CASTGGGGQPQHF; cdr3_nt: TGTGCCAGCACCGGGGGGGGAGGACAGCCCCAGCATTTT; cdr3_length: 13; v_call: TRBV28; d_call: -; clone_size: -; j_call: TRBJ1-5
cdr3_aa: CASSVRTEKQFF; cdr3_nt: TGTGCCAGCAGCGTACGGACTGAAAAGCAGTTCTTC; cdr3_length: 12; v_call: TRBV9; d_call: -; clone_size: -; j_call: TRBJ2-1
cdr3_aa: CASSHGGRTEYNEQFF; cdr3_nt: TGCGCCAGCAGCCACGGCGGTAGGACAGAGTACAATGAGCAGTTCTTC; cdr3_length: 16; v_call: TRBV4-3; d_call: -; clone_size: once; j_call: TRBJ2-1
cdr3_aa: CASSLDRVTEAFF; cdr3_nt: TGTGCCAGCAGTTTGGACAGGGTAACTGAAGCTTTCTTT; cdr3_length: 13; v_call: TRBV6-1; d_call: TRBD1; clone_size: -; j_call: TRBJ1-1
cdr3_aa: CASSLITGSYNEQFF; cdr3_nt: TGCGCCAGCAGCTTGATCACAGGCTCCTACAATGAGCAGTTCTTC; cdr3_length: 15; v_call: TRBV5-1; d_call: -; clone_size: once; j_call: TRBJ2-1
cdr3_aa: CASGGTGSTDTQYF; cdr3_nt: TGTGCCAGCGGGGGGACGGGGAGCACAGATACGCAGTATTTT; cdr3_length: 14; v_call: TRBV27; d_call: -; clone_size: -; j_call: TRBJ2-3
cdr3_aa: CASSGLDNEQFF; cdr3_nt: TGTGCCAGTAGTGGCCTCGACAATGAGCAGTTCTTC; cdr3_length: 12; v_call: TRBV19; d_call: -; clone_size: -; j_call: TRBJ2-1
cdr3_aa: CATAGDGSDDGDRGYEQYF; cdr3_nt: TGTGCCACCGCGGGGGATGGATCGGACGACGGGGACAGGGGGTACGAGCAGTACTTC; cdr3_length: 19; v_call: TRBV19; d_call: TRBD1; clone_size: -; j_call: TRBJ2-7
cdr3_aa: CASSESSLAGVYEQYF; cdr3_nt: TGCGCCAGCAGTGAGTCAAGTTTAGCGGGGGTTTACGAGCAGTACTTC; cdr3_length: 16; v_call: TRBV10-1; d_call: TRBD2; clone_size: -; j_call: TRBJ2-7
cdr3_aa: CASSAATGTSNEQFF; cdr3_nt: TGTGCCAGCAGCGCCGCGACCGGGACTAGCAATGAGCAGTTCTTC; cdr3_length: 15; v_call: TRBV11-2; d_call: TRBD2; clone_size: -; j_call: TRBJ2-1
cdr3_aa: CASSIAGADYNEQFF; cdr3_nt: TGTGCCAGCAGCATTGCGGGGGCTGACTACAATGAGCAGTTCTTC; cdr3_length: 15; v_call: TRBV9; d_call: -; clone_size: -; j_call: TRBJ2-1
cdr3_aa: CASSPFGGVGEKLFF; cdr3_nt: TGTGCCAGCAGCCCATTCGGAGGGGTTGGAGAAAAACTGTTTTTT; cdr3_length: 15; v_call: TRBV7-9; d_call: -; clone_size: -; j_call: TRBJ1-4
cdr3_aa: CASSLVFGETQYF; cdr3_nt: TGTGCCAGCAGCTTAGTTTTCGGGGAGACCCAGTACTTC; cdr3_length: 13; v_call: TRBV7-2; d_call: -; clone_size: -; j_call: TRBJ2-5
cdr3_aa: CATSELVGGTEAFF; cdr3_nt: TGTGCCACCAGCGAATTGGTGGGGGGCACTGAAGCTTTCTTT; cdr3_length: 14; v_call: TRBV15; d_call: -; clone_size: -; j_call: TRBJ1-1
cdr3_aa: CASSPDSHSGNTIYF; cdr3_nt: TGCGCCAGCAGCCCGGACAGCCACTCTGGAAACACCATATATTTT; cdr3_length: 15; v_call: TRBV5-1; d_call: -; clone_size: -; j_call: TRBJ1-3
cdr3_aa: CASSARDRGYSRGYTF; cdr3_nt: TGCGCCAGCAGCGCCCGGGACAGGGGATATTCGCGAGGCTACACCTTC; cdr3_length: 16; v_call: TRBV4-1; d_call: TRBD1; clone_size: -; j_call: TRBJ1-2
cdr3_aa: CASSPTGNSPLHF; cdr3_nt: TGTGCCAGCAGCCCGACAGGGAATTCACCCCTCCACTTT; cdr3_length: 13; v_call: TRBV9; d_call: TRBD1; clone_size: -; j_call: TRBJ1-6
cdr3_aa: CASSNSTYDRGITYEQYF; cdr3_nt: TGTGCCAGCAGCAACTCCACCTACGACAGGGGGATTACCTACGAGCAGTACTTC; cdr3_length: 18; v_call: TRBV21-1; d_call: -; clone_size: few; j_call: TRBJ2-7
cdr3_aa: CASDGGQGNQPQHF; cdr3_nt: TGTGCCAGCGACGGGGGACAGGGAAATCAGCCCCAGCATTTT; cdr3_length: 14; v_call: TRBV2; d_call: TRBD1; clone_size: -; j_call: TRBJ1-5
cdr3_aa: CASSLIRQRSIGNTIYF; cdr3_nt: TGTGCCAGCAGCTTAATTCGACAGCGATCAATCGGGAACACCATATATTTT; cdr3_length: 17; v_call: TRBV7-2; d_call: -; clone_size: -; j_call: TRBJ1-3
cdr3_aa: CASSVGPGNAQETQYF; cdr3_nt: TGTGCCAGCAGCGTAGGTCCCGGGAACGCTCAAGAGACCCAGTACTTC; cdr3_length: 16; v_call: TRBV9; d_call: -; clone_size: -; j_call: TRBJ2-5
cdr3_aa: CASSLYSHQPQHF; cdr3_nt: TGTGCCAGCAGCTTGTACAGTCATCAGCCCCAGCATTTT; cdr3_length: 13; v_call: TRBV5-6; d_call: -; clone_size: -; j_call: TRBJ1-5
cdr3_aa: CASSTLGRESYEQYF; cdr3_nt: TGTGCCAGCAGCACCTTGGGGAGGGAGTCCTACGAGCAGTACTTC; cdr3_length: 15; v_call: TRBV13; d_call: TRBD2; clone_size: -; j_call: TRBJ2-7
cdr3_aa: CASSEAASSYTGELFF; cdr3_nt: TGTGCCAGCAGTGAAGCGGCCAGTTCGTACACCGGGGAGCTGTTTTTT; cdr3_length: 16; v_call: TRBV6-1; d_call: -; clone_size: -; j_call: TRBJ2-2
cdr3_aa: CASSFRFAPGNGYTGELFF; cdr3_nt: TGTGCCAGCAGCTTTAGGTTCGCGCCGGGGAACGGTTACACCGGGGAGCTGTTTTTT; cdr3_length: 19; v_call: TRBV11-2; d_call: -; clone_size: once; j_call: TRBJ2-2
cdr3_aa: CASSLGGSGTWEQYF; cdr3_nt: TGTGCCAGCAGCTTAGGGGGTAGCGGGACTTGGGAGCAGTACTTC; cdr3_length: 15; v_call: TRBV7-9; d_call: TRBD2; clone_size: -; j_call: TRBJ2-7
cdr3_aa: CASSSHTGSTDTQYF; cdr3_nt: TGTGCCAGCAGCTCCCATACGGGTAGCACAGATACGCAGTATTTT; cdr3_length: 15; v_call: TRBV7-8; d_call: -; clone_size: -; j_call: TRBJ2-3
cdr3_aa: CASSLGHRSGGARGELFF; cdr3_nt: TGCGCCAGCAGCTTGGGCCACAGGAGCGGGGGGGCCCGCGGGGAGCTGTTTTTT; cdr3_length: 18; v_call: TRBV5-1; d_call: TRBD2; clone_size: -; j_call: TRBJ2-2
cdr3_aa: CASSPPDSYEQYF; cdr3_nt: TGTGCCAGCTCACCACCGGACAGCTACGAGCAGTACTTC; cdr3_length: 13; v_call: TRBV18; d_call: -; clone_size: -; j_call: TRBJ2-7
cdr3_aa: CASSSQGLSQPQHF; cdr3_nt: TGTGCCAGCAGTTCCCAGGGGTTATCTCAGCCCCAGCATTTT; cdr3_length: 14; v_call: TRBV2; d_call: -; clone_size: -; j_call: TRBJ1-5
cdr3_aa: CASSMLPTSGGYEQYF; cdr3_nt: TGTGCCAGTAGTATGTTACCGACTAGCGGGGGCTACGAGCAGTACTTC; cdr3_length: 16; v_call: TRBV19; d_call: TRBD2; clone_size: -; j_call: TRBJ2-7
cdr3_aa: CASSPMAGIQETQYF; cdr3_nt: TGTGCCAGCTCACCAATGGCAGGAATACAAGAGACCCAGTACTTC; cdr3_length: 15; v_call: TRBV18; d_call: -; clone_size: once; j_call: TRBJ2-5
cdr3_aa: CATSSLLDWGCSYEQYF; cdr3_nt: TGTGCCACCAGCAGCCTTCTGGACTGGGGATGCTCCTACGAGCAGTACTTC; cdr3_length: 17; v_call: TRBV15; d_call: -; clone_size: once; j_call: TRBJ2-7
cdr3_aa: CASSLYRGPSRETQYF; cdr3_nt: TGCGCCAGCAGCCTGTACAGGGGCCCCTCTAGGGAGACCCAGTACTTC; cdr3_length: 16; v_call: TRBV5-1; d_call: TRBD1; clone_size: -; j_call: TRBJ2-5
cdr3_aa: CASSPGGNEKLFF; cdr3_nt: TGCGCCAGCAGCCCCGGCGGTAATGAAAAACTGTTTTTT; cdr3_length: 13; v_call: TRBV5-1; d_call: -; clone_size: -; j_call: TRBJ1-4